This TCR beta chain emerged from a study of regulatory T cells in long-lasting Graves disease. Study-wide results and caveats: Only a small sample size was used, which may have cut accuracy.

This clonotype came up many times. Its antigen is unidentified. Time point given: newly diagnosed GD, antithyroid drugs for less than 3 months. PBMC RNA served as the TCR library source. Construction of the TCR beta libraries employed iRepertoire HTBI primers in conjunction with Arm-PCR of CDR3 regions. Original data processing: Detected in the samples were about 58 TRBV and 14 TRBJ segments. Each CDR3 protein is one row after TCRdb ran MiXCR on the multiplex PCR reads. The V and J calls and clone size are TCRdb's, not the authors'. The sample records 500,000 to 700,000 distinct CDR3 sequences, around 15% being singletons. V gave up 7 bases and J gave up 12 bases, with 18 bases separating them. Germline V CDR1 and CDR2: MNHEY, SVGEGT. The CDR3 is 12 amino acids. In addition, the sample was reused for a study of T cells in Graves' hyperthyroidism and ophthalmopathy.

The rearrangement uses TRBV6-2 or TRBV6-3 and TRBJ1-1; TRBD1 is a possible D gene (5 bases). The source material was peripheral blood mononuclear cells (PBMCs), sampled at new diagnosis, from a patient treated with antithyroid drugs. This clonotype originated in a woman in her thirties with Graves disease. The CDR3 region has the DNA TGTGCCAGCACCGTTCCGGGGGGAAGGACTTTCTTT. Its translation: CASTVPGGRTFF.